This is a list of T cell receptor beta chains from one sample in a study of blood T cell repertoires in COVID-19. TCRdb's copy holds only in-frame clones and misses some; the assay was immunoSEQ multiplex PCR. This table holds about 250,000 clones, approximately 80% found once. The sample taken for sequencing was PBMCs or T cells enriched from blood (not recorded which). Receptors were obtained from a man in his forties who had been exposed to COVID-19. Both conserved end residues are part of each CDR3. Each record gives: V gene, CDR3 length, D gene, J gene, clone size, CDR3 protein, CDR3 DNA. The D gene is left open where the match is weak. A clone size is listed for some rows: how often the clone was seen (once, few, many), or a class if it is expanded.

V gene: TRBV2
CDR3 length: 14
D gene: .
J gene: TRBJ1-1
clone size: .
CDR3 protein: CASTQVRLNTEAFF
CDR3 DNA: TGTGCCAGCACCCAGGTCAGGCTGAACACTGAAGCTTTCTTT

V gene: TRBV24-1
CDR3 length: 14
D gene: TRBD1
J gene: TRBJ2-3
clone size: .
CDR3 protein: CATSETGGTDTQYF
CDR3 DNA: TGTGCCACCAGTGAGACAGGGGGCACAGATACGCAGTATTTT

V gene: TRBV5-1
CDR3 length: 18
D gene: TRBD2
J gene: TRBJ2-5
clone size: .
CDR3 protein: CASSLGAGLAGPQETQYF
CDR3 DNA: TGCGCCAGCAGCTTGGGCGCGGGACTAGCGGGGCCTCAAGAGACCCAGTACTTC

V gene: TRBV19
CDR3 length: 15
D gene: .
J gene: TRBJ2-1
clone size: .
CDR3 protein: CASSITQVSYNEQFF
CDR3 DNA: TGTGCCAGTAGTATTACCCAGGTCTCCTACAATGAGCAGTTCTTC

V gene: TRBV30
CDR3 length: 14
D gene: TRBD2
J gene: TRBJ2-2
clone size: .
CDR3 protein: CAWVAGAGRGELFF
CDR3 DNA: TGTGCCTGGGTAGCGGGAGCGGGTAGGGGGGAGCTGTTTTTT

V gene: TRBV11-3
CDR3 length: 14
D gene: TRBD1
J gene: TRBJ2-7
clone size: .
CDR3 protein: CASTLPGQRYEQYF
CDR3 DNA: TGTGCCAGCACCCTACCGGGACAGCGCTACGAGCAGTACTTC

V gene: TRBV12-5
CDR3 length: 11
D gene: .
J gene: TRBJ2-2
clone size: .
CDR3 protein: CASANTGELFF
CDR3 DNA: TGTGCTAGTGCAAACACCGGGGAGCTGTTTTTT

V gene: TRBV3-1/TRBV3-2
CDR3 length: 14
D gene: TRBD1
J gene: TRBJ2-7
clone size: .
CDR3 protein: CASSLGDRAVEQYF
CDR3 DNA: TGTGCCAGCAGCCTAGGGGACAGGGCGGTCGAGCAGTACTTC

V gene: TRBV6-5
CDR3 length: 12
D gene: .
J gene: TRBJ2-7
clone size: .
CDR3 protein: CASNNRGYEQYF
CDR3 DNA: TGTGCCAGCAATAATAGGGGTTACGAGCAGTACTTC

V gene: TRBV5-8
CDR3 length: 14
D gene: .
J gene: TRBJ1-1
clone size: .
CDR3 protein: CASSWVRGSNSGFF
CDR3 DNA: TGTGCCAGCAGCTGGGTCAGGGGCTCCAACTCTGGTTTCTTT

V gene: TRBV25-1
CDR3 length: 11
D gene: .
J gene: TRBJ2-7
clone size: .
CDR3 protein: CATRRTSEQYF
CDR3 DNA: TGTGCCACCCGAAGAACGAGCGAGCAGTACTTC

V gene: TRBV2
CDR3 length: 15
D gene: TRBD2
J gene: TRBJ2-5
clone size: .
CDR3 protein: CASASGSLEQETQYF
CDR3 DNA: TGTGCCAGCGCTAGCGGGAGTTTGGAGCAAGAGACCCAGTACTTC

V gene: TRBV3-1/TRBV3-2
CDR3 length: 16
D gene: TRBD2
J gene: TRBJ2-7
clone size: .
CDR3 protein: CASSQGLAGVGYEQYF
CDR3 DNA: TGTGCCAGCAGCCAGGGACTAGCGGGAGTGGGCTACGAGCAGTACTTC

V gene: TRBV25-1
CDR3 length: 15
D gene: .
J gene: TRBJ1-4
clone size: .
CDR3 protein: CASSEVGLREEKLFF
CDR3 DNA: TGTGCCAGCAGTGAAGTGGGGCTTAGGGAAGAAAAACTGTTTTTT

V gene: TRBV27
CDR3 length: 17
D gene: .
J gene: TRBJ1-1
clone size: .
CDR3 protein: CASSLSAYRREDSEAFF
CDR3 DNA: TGTGCCAGCAGTTTATCGGCTTACCGACGGGAGGACTCTGAAGCTTTCTTT

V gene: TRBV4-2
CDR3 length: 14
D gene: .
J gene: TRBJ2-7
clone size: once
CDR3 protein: CASSQIRDSYEQYF
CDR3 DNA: TGTGCCAGCAGCCAAATACGGGACTCCTACGAGCAGTACTTC

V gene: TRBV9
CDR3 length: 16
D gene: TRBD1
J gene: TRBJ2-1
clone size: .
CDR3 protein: CASSIFTGGSYNEQFF
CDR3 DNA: TGTGCCAGCAGCATTTTTACAGGGGGCTCCTACAATGAGCAGTTCTTC

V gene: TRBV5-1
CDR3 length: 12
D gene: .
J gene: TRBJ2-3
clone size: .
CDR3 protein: CASSMRSDTQYF
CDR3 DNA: TGCGCCAGCAGCATGAGGTCAGATACGCAGTATTTT

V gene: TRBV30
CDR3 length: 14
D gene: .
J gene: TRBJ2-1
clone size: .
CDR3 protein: CAWTGFSLGNEQFF
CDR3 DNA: TGTGCCTGGACGGGTTTTTCATTGGGCAATGAGCAGTTCTTC

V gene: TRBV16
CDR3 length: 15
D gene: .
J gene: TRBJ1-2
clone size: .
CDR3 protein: CASSQVRTANYGYTF
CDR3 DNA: TGTGCCAGCAGCCAAGTCAGGACAGCTAACTATGGCTACACCTTC

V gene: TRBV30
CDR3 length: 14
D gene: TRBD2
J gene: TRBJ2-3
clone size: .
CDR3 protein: CAWRTSGSTDTQYF
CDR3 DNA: TGTGCCTGGAGAACTAGCGGAAGCACAGATACGCAGTATTTT

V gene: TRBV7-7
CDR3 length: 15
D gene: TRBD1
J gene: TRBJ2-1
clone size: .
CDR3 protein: CASSLERTGYNEQFF
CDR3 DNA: TGTGCTAGCAGCTTAGAAAGGACAGGGTACAATGAGCAGTTCTTC

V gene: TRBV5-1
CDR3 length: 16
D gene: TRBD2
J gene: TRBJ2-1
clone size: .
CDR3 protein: CASSASIAGALNEQFF
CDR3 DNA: TGCGCCAGCAGCGCGTCGATAGCGGGAGCCTTAAATGAGCAGTTCTTC

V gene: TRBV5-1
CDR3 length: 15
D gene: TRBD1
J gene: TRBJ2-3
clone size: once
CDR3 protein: CASSPALDRGDTQYF
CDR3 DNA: TGCGCCAGCAGCCCCGCCCTGGACAGGGGCGATACGCAGTATTTT

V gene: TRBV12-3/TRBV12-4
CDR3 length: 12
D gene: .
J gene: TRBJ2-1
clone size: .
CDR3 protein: CAVSPSYNEQFF
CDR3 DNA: TGTGCCGTCTCCCCGTCCTACAATGAGCAGTTCTTC

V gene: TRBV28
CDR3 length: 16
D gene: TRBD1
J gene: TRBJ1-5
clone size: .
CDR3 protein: CASLFRQGAGNQPQHF
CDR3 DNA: TGTGCCAGCCTGTTTAGACAGGGGGCTGGCAATCAGCCCCAGCATTTT

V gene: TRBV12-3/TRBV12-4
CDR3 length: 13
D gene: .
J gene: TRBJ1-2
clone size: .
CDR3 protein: CASSLGQNYGYTF
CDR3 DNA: TGTGCCAGCAGTTTAGGGCAGAATTATGGCTACACCTTC

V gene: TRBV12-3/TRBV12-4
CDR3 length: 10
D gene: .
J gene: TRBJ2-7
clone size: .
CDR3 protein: CASSGDKIYF
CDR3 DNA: TGTGCCAGCAGTGGGGACAAAATCTACTTC

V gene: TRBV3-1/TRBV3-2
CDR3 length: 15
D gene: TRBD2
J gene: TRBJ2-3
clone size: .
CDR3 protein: CASSRREVSVNTQYF
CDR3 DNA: TGTGCCAGCAGCCGCCGGGAGGTTAGTGTCAATACGCAGTATTTT

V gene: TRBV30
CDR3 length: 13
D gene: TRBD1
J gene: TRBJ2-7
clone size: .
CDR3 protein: CAWGGGQGLGQYF
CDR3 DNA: TGTGCCTGGGGCGGCGGACAGGGGCTGGGGCAGTACTTC

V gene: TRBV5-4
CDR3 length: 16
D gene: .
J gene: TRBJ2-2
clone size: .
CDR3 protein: CASSFSQGTNTGELFF
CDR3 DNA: TGTGCCAGCAGCTTTTCCCAGGGGACGAACACCGGGGAGCTGTTTTTT

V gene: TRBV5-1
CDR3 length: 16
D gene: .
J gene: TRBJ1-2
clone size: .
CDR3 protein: CASTVTGKGLNYGYTF
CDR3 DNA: TGCGCCAGCACCGTTACTGGAAAGGGGCTTAACTATGGCTACACCTTC

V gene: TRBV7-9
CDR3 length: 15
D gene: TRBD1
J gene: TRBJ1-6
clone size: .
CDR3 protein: CASSLMGTDNSPLHF
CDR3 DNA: TGTGCCAGCAGCTTGATGGGGACAGATAATTCACCCCTCCACTTT

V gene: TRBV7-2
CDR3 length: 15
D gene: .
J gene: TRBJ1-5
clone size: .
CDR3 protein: CASSLEGRTDQPQHF
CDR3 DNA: TGTGCCAGCAGCTTAGAGGGCAGGACAGACCAGCCCCAGCATTTT

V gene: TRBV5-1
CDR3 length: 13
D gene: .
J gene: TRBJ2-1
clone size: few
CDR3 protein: CASSLNSNNEQFF
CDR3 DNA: TGCGCCAGCAGCCTTAATAGTAACAATGAGCAGTTCTTC

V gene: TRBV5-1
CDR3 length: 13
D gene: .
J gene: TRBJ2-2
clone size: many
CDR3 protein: CASSFLETGELFF
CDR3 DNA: TGCGCCAGCAGCTTTCTAGAGACCGGGGAGCTGTTTTTT

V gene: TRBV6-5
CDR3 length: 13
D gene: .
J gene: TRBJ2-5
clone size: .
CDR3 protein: CASSNSGRETQYF
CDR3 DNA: TGTGCCAGCAGCAATAGCGGTCGGGAGACCCAGTACTTC

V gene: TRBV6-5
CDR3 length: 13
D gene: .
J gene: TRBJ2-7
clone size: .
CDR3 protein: CASSSFVSYEQYF
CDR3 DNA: TGTGCCAGCAGTTCCTTCGTATCCTACGAGCAGTACTTC

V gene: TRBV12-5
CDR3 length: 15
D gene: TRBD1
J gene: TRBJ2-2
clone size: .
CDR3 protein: CASGLVSGTVGELFF
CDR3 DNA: TGTGCTAGTGGTTTGGTATCTGGGACAGTCGGGGAGCTGTTTTTT

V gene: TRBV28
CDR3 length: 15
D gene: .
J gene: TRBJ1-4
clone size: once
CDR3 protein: CASSLKWGLGEKLFF
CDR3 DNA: TGTGCCAGCAGTCTAAAGTGGGGCTTGGGTGAAAAACTGTTTTTT

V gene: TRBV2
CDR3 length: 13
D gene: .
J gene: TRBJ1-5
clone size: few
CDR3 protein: CASSETGDQPQHF
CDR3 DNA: TGTGCCAGCAGTGAGACAGGCGATCAGCCCCAGCATTTT

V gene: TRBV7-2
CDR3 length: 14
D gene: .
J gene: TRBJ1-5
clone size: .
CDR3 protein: CASSLAGGAQPQHF
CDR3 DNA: TGTGCCAGCAGCTTAGCCGGGGGTGCTCAGCCCCAGCATTTT

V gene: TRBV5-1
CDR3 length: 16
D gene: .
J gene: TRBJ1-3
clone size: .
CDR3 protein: CASSLAGPLRGNTIYF
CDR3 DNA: TGCGCCAGCAGCTTGGCAGGGCCACTTCGGGGAAACACCATATATTTT

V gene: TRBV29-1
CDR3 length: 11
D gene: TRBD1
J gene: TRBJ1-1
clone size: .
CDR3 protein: CSVRRTGEAFF
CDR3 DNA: TGCAGCGTCCGACGGACAGGTGAAGCTTTCTTT

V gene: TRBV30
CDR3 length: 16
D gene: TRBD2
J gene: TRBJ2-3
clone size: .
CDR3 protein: CAWSVLLAGAVDTQYF
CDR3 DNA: TGTGCCTGGAGTGTACTTCTAGCGGGAGCGGTGGATACGCAGTATTTT

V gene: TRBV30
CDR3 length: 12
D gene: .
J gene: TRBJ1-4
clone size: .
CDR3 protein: CACNGANEKLFF
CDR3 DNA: TGTGCCTGCAATGGAGCTAATGAAAAACTGTTTTTT

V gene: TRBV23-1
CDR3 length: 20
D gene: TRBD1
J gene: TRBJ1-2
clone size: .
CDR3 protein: CASRLTLRGDRVSWRGGYTF
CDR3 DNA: TGCGCCAGCAGACTGACCCTCAGAGGGGACAGGGTTTCCTGGAGAGGGGGCTACACCTTC